This TCR beta chain was recovered during a study of response to subunit inactivated influenza vaccine. Study-wide results and limits: With each seasonal influenza vaccination, the authors suggested, few new T cells are recruited.

One entry per CDR3 protein results from TCRdb running MiXCR on the RT-PCR reads. The table records approximately 700,000 distinct CDR3 sequences, roughly 14% of them present only once. This clonotype was seen a handful of times. Its antigen remains unknown. Sequencing used PBMCs from blood, obtained about 13 days after vaccination. This TCR was recovered from a man aged 45 to 65 who received an inactivated influenza vaccine.

The CDR3 sequence: CASSLGAFTYNEQFF. CDR3 bases: TGCGCCAGCAGCTTGGGTGCGTTTACCTACAATGAGCAGTTCTTC. V gene TRBV5-1 combines with J gene TRBJ2-1; D remains ambiguous. CDR1 and CDR2 (germline): SGHRS, YFSETQ. V shed 0 bases and J shed 2 bases, with 9 bases lying between them. This CDR3 has 15 residues.